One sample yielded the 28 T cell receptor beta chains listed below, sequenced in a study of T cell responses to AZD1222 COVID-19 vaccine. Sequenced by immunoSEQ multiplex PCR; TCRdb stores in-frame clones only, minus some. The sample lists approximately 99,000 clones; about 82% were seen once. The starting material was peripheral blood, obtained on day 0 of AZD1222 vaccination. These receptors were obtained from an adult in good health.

CDR3: CASSQVLGNSGNTIYF. As DNA, the CDR3 is TGCGCCAGCAGCCAAGTTTTAGGAAACTCTGGAAACACCATATATTTT. The genes are TRBV4-3 and TRBJ1-3; no reliable D call. V lost 1 base and J lost 0, with 10 bases in between. The CDR3 runs 16 residues. In germline, CDR1 is LGHNA, CDR2 YSLEER.

In DNA form, the CDR3 reads TGCAGCGTTGAGGACCCGTCCGGGGAGCTGTTTTTT. This gives the protein CSVEDPSGELFF. The genes are TRBV29-1 and TRBJ2-2; D is ambiguous. The CDR3 consists of 12 residues. The ends were cut back, 3 bases at V and 6 bases at J, with 8 bases in the middle. Germline V gene sequence: CDR1 SQVTM, CDR2 ANQGSEA.

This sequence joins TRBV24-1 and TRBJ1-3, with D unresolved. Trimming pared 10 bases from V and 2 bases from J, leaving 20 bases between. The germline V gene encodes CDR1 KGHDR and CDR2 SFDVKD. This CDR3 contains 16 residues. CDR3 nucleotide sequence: TGTGCCACAAGCTCCTCCCAAGAGGGTACTGGAAACACCATATATTTT. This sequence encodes CATSSSQEGTGNTIYF.

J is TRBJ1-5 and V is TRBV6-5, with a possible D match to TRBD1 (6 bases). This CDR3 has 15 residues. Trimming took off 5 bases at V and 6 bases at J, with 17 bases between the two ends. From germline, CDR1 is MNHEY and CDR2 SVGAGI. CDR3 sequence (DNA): TGTGCCAGCAGTCGACCGACAGGCGGAGGTCAGCCCCAGCATTTT. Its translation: CASSRPTGGGQPQHF.

The CDR3 DNA follows: TGTGCCAGCAGTAACCCTTGGGACGGCTACACCTTC. It yields the protein CASSNPWDGYTF. The genes are TRBV28 and TRBJ1-2; a possible D gene is TRBD1 (5 bases). CDR1 MDHEN and CDR2 SYDVKM come from the germline V gene. Deletions cut 5 bases from V and 8 bases from J, with 12 bases between. This CDR3 has 12 residues.

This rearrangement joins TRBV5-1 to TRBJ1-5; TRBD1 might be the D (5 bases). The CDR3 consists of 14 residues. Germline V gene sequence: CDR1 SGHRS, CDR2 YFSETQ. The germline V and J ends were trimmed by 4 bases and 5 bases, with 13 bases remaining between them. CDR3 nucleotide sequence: TGCGCCAGCAGCCTCGACAGTGTATATCAGCCCCAGCATTTT. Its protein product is CASSLDSVYQPQHF.

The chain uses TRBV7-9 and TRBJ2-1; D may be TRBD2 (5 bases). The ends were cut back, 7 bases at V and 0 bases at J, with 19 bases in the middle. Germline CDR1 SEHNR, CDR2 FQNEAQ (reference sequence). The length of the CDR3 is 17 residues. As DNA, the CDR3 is TGTGCCAGCACCAACACGAGGAGTAGCGACTCCTACAATGAGCAGTTCTTC. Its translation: CASTNTRSSDSYNEQFF.

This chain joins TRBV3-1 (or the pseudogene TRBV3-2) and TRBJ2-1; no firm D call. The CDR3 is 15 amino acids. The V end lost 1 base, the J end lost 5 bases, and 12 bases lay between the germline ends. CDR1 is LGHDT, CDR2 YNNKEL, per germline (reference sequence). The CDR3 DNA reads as TGTGCCAGCAGCCAAGGCAGGAACAGCCACAATGAGCAGTTCTTC. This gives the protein CASSQGRNSHNEQFF.

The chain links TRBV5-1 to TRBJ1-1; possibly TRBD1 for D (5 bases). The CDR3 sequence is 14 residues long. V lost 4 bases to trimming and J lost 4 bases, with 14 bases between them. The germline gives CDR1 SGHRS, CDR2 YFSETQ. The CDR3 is CASSRDSSVTEAFF. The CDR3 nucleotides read TGCGCCAGCAGCCGCGACAGTTCGGTCACTGAAGCTTTCTTT.

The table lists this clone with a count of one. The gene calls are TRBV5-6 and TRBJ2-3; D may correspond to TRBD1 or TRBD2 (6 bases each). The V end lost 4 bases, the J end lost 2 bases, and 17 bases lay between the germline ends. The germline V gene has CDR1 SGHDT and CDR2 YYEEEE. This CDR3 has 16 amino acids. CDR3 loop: CASSARGAANTDTQYF. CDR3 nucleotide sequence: TGTGCCAGCAGCGCAAGGGGGGCAGCCAACACAGATACGCAGTATTTT.

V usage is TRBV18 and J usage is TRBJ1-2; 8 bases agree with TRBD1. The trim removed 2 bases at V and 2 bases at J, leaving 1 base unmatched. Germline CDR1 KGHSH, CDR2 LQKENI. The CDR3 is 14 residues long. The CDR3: CASSPGDRNYGYTF. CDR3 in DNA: TGTGCCAGCTCACCAGGGGACAGGAACTATGGCTACACCTTC.

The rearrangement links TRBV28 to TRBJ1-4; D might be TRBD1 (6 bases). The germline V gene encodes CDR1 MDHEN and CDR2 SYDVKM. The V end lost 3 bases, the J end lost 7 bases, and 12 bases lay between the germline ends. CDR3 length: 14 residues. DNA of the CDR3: TGTGCCAGCAGTTTGGGGGGGGCGCGTGAAAAACTGTTTTTT. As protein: CASSLGGAREKLFF.

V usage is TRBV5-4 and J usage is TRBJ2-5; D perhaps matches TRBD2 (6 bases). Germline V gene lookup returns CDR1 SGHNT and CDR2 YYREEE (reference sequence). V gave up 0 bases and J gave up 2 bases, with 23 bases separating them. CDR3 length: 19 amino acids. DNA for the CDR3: TGTGCCAGCAGCTTGGGAATTACCGGCGGGGTGATCGGGCAAGAGACCCAGTACTTC. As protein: CASSLGITGGVIGQETQYF.

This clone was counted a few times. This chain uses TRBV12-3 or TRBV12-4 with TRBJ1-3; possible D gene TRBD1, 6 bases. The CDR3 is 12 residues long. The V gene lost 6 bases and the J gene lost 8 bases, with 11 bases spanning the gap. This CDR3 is CASSLQGDTIYF. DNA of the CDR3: TGTGCCAGCAGCCTACAGGGAGACACCATATATTTT.

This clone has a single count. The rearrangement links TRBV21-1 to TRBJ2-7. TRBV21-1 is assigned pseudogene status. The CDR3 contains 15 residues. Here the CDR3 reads CASKGWHWITYEQYF. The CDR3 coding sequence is TGTGCCAGCAAAGGGTGGCACTGGATAACCTACGAGCAGTACTTC.

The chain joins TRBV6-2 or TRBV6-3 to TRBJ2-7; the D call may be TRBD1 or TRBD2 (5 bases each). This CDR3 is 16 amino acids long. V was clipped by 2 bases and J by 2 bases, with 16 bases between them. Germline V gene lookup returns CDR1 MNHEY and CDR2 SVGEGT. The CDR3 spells CASSYALAGGTYEQYF. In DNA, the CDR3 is TGTGCCAGCAGTTACGCCCTGGCTGGGGGAACCTACGAGCAGTACTTC.

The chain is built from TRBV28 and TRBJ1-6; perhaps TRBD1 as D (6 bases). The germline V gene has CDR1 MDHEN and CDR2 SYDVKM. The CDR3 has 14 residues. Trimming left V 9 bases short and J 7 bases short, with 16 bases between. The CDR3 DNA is TGTGCCAGTCAACAGGGTCCTGAGAATTCACCCCTCCACTTT. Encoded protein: CASQQGPENSPLHF.

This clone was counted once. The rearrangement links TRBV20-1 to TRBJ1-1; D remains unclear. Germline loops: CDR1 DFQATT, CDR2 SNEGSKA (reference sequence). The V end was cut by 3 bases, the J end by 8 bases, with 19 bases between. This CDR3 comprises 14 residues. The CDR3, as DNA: TGCAGTGCTAGTGAGCCGGGAGGGTCCCTCGAAGCTTTCTTT. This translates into CSASEPGGSLEAFF.

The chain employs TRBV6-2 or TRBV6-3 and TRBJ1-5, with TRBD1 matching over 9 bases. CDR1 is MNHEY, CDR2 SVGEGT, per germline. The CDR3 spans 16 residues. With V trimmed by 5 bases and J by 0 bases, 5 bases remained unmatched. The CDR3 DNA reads TGTGCCAGCAGTAGGGGACAGGGACCTAGCAATCAGCCCCAGCATTTT. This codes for CASSRGQGPSNQPQHF.

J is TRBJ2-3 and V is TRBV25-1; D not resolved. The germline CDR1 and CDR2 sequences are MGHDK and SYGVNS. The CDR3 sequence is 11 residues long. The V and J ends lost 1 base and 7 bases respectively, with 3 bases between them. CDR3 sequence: CASSEWNTQYF. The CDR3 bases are TGTGCCAGCAGTGAATGGAATACGCAGTATTTT.

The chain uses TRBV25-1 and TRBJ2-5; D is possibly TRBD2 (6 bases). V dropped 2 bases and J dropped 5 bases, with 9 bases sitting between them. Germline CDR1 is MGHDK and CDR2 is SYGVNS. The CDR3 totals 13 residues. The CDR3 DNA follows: TGTGCCAGCAGTGAAGGAGGGAGGGAGACCCAGTACTTC. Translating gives CASSEGGRETQYF.

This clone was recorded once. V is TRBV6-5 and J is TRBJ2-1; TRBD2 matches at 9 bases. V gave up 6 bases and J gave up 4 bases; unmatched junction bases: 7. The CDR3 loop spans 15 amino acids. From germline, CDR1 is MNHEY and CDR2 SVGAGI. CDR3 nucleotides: TGTGCCAGCAGCCAAGGCGGGGGGGTTTACAATGAGCAGTTCTTC. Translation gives CASSQGGGVYNEQFF.

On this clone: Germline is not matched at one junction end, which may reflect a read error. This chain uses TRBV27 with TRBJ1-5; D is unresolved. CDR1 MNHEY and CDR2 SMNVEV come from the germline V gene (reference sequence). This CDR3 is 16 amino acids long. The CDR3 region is CASRSSRTGINQPQHF. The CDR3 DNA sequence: TGTGCCAGCAGATCCTCCCGGACGGGGATAAATCAACCCCAGCATTTT.

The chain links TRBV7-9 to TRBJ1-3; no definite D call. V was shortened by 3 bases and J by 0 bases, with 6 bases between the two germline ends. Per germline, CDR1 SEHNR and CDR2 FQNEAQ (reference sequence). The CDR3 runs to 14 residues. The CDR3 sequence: CASSFGYSGNTIYF. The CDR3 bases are TGTGCCAGCAGCTTTGGATACTCTGGAAACACCATATATTTT.

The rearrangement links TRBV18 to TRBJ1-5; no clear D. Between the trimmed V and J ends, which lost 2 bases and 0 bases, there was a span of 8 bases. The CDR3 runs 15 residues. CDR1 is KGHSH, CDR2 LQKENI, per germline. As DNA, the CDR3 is TGTGCCAGCTCACCAAGTACTTTTAGCAATCAGCCCCAGCATTTT. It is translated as CASSPSTFSNQPQHF.

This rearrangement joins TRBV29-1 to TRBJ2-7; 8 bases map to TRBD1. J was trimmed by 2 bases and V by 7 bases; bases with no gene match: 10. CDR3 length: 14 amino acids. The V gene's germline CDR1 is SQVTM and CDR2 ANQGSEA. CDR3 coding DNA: TGCAGCGCAACCGGGGACAGGAGTACCTACGAGCAGTACTTC. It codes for CSATGDRSTYEQYF.

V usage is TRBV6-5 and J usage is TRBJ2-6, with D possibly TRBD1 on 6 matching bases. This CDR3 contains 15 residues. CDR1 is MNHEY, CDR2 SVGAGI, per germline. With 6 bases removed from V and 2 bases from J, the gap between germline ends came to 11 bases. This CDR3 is CASRQQGTGANVLTF. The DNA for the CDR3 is TGTGCCAGCAGGCAACAGGGAACTGGGGCCAACGTCCTGACTTTC.

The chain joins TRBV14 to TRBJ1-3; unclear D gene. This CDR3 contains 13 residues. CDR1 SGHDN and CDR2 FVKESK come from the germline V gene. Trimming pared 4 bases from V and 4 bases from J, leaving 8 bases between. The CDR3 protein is CASSPTKGNTIYF. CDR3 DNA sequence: TGTGCCAGCAGCCCAACAAAGGGAAACACCATATATTTT.